In this sample, the clone carrying this TCR beta chain turned up a few times. Over several immunoSEQ plates, each subset's genomic DNA was distributed in even portions. The assay was immunoSEQ multiplex PCR, and TCRdb's table has in-frame clones only and misses some. The sample yields some 1 million clones, under 80% seen once. This sample was included in a study of shared clonotypes between healthy human individuals. The wider study: The study drew on two women and a few men aged 18 to 49 as donors.

Trimming took 0 bases from V and 0 from J; bases not matched to a gene: 8. This CDR3 comprises 19 residues. In germline, CDR1 is SGHRS, CDR2 YFSETQ. Recent acute infections and vaccinations were absent in the healthy HIV-negative adult donors. The sequencing sample was made of memory CD4+ T cells sorted from blood. Subset indicated: CD45RA-negative fraction. This sequence was found in a man younger than 30 in good health. V usage is TRBV5-1 and J usage is TRBJ2-6; TRBD2 matches 8 bases. Written as DNA, the CDR3 is TGCGCCAGCAGCTTGGTCCCTAGCGGGTCGTTCTCTGGGGCCAACGTCCTGACTTTC. This encodes CASSLVPSGSFSGANVLTF.